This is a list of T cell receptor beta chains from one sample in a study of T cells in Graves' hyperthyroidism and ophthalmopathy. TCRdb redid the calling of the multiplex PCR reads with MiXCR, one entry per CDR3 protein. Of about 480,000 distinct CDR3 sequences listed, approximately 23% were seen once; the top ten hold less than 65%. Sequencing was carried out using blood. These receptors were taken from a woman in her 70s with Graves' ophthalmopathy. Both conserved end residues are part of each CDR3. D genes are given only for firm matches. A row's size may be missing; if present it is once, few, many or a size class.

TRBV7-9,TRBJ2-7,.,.,TGTGCCAGCAGCACGGTGGGCCCTTCCTACGAGCAGTACTTC,CASSTVGPSYEQYF
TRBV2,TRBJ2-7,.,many,TGTGCCAGCAGTGCGGAGGCGTCCTACGAGCAGTACTTC,CASSAEASYEQYF
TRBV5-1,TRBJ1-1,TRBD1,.,TGCGCCAGCAGCTTGGCCGCGAGGGGGCCCACTGAAGCTTTCTTT,CASSLAARGPTEAFF
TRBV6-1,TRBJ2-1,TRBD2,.,TGTGCCAGCAGTGAAGCGGGGGGACTAGCGGAATACAATGAGCAGTTCTTC,CASSEAGGLAEYNEQFF
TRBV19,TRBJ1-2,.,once,TGTGCCAGTAGCCCCAGGGCGTGGGCTAACTATGGCTACACCTTC,CASSPRAWANYGYTF
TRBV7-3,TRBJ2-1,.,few,TGTGCCAGCAGCTCCTTGAATACTGGACAAGAGCAGTTCTTC,CASSSLNTGQEQFF
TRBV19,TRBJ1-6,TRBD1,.,TGTGCCAGTAGTCACAGGGGGACCTCACCCCTCCACTTT,CASSHRGTSPLHF
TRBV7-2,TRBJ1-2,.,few,TGTGCCAGCAGACCCTTGGCCGGATATGGCTACACCTTC,CASRPLAGYGYTF
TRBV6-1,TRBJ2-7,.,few,TGTGCCAGCAGCAACCTCGGGGGCGGGAGTTGGTCCTACGAGCAGTACTTC,CASSNLGGGSWSYEQYF
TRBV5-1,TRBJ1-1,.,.,TGCGCCAGCAGCTTGTTGGGGTCGGCCACTGAAGCTTTCTTT,CASSLLGSATEAFF
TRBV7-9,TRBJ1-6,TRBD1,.,TGTGCCAGCAGCTCCTCAGGGACAGGGACAGCTGGACCCCTCCACTTT,CASSSSGTGTAGPLHF
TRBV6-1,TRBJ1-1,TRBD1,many,TGTGCCAGCAGTACCGGGACAGGGGGGAACACTGAAGCTTTCTTT,CASSTGTGGNTEAFF
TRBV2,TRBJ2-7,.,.,TGTGCCAGCAGGGCCCTCGGGCGCGGGCCCTACGAGCAGTACTTC,CASRALGRGPYEQYF
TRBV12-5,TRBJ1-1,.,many,TGTGCTAGTGGTTTTTGGACGGGGAACACTGAAGCTTTCTTT,CASGFWTGNTEAFF
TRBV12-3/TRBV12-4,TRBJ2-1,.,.,TGTGCCAGCAGAGGACCCCCGAGGGGTGAGCAGTTCTTC,CASRGPPRGEQFF
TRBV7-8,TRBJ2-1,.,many,TGTGCCAGCAGCCTGCTGGATGAGCAGTTCTTC,CASSLLDEQFF
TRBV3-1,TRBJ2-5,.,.,TGTGCCAGCAGCCCCCGGGGTCTAGCAGGAATCCAAGAGACCCAGTACTTC,CASSPRGLAGIQETQYF
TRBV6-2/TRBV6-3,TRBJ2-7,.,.,TGTGCCAGCATTCACCCCACCACCTACGAGCAGTACTTC,CASIHPTTYEQYF
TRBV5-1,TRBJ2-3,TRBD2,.,TGCGCCAGCAGCCTGCCCGGGACTAGGACCACAGATACGCAGTATTTT,CASSLPGTRTTDTQYF
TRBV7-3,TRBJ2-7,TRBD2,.,TGTGCCAGCAGCTTTGGTTGGCCAGCGGGAGGTTACGAGCAGTACTTC,CASSFGWPAGGYEQYF
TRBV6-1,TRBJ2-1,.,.,TGTGCCAGCAGTTCTATGGGTGCGGCCACAATATCTGAGCAGTTCTTC,CASSSMGAATISEQFF
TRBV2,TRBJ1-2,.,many,TGTGCCAGCAGAGACTCCGGGAGCTCCTATGGCTACACCTTC,CASRDSGSSYGYTF
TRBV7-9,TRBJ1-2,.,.,TGTGCCAGCAGCTTAGCGGCGTCCTTCTATGGCTACACCTTC,CASSLAASFYGYTF
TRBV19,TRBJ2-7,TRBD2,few,TGTGCCAGTAGTATTGGTCTCGCTAGCGGGAACGAGCAGTACTTC,CASSIGLASGNEQYF
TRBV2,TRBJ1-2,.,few,TGTGCCAGCAGTGAAAGAACTTGGGGGACTAACTATGGCTACACCTTC,CASSERTWGTNYGYTF
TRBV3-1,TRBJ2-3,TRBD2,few,TGTGCCAGCAGCCCTCTGTCTAGCGGAGGGGATACGCAGTATTTT,CASSPLSSGGDTQYF
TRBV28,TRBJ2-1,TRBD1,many,TGTGCCAGCAGTCTTACAGGGGTATACAATGAGCAGTTCTTC,CASSLTGVYNEQFF
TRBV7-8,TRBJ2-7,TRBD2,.,TGTGCCAGCAGCTCTGGGTTGGGCGGGAGGGCTGCCAACCCCTACGAGCAGTACTTC,CASSSGLGGRAANPYEQYF
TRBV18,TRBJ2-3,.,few,TGTGCCAGCTCACCATTGGCCAGCGCAGATACGCAGTATTTT,CASSPLASADTQYF
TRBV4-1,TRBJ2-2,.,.,TGCGCCAGCAGCCAAGATCAAGGGGTGCGGACCGGGGAGCTGTTTTTT,CASSQDQGVRTGELFF
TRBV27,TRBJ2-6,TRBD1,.,TGTGCCACCTCCCGACAGGGATCTGGGGCCAACGTCCTGACTTTC,CATSRQGSGANVLTF
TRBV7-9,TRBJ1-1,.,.,TGTGCCAGCAGCGAAAGGCGGGGCCTCAACACTGAAGCTTTCTTT,CASSERRGLNTEAFF
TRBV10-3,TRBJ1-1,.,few,TGTGCCATCAGTGATCGGACCTTAGTGAACACTGAAGCTTTCTTT,CAISDRTLVNTEAFF
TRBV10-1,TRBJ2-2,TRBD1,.,TGCGCCAGCAGTATGACAGGGGCGAACACCGGGGAGCTGTTTTTT,CASSMTGANTGELFF
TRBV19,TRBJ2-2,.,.,TGTGCCAGTAGCAGGGACCCGGAGACTGGGGAGCTGTTTTTT,CASSRDPETGELFF
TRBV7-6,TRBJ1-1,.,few,TGTGCCAGCAGCCCCCTGGGCGGCGGGGGATCAGTGAACACTGAAGCTTTCTTT,CASSPLGGGGSVNTEAFF
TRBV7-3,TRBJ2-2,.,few,TGTGCCAGCAGCTTACAGCCCGGGAGCGACACCGGGGAGCTGTTTTTT,CASSLQPGSDTGELFF
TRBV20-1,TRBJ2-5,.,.,TGCAGTGCTCGGGCGCTACCCCTACAAGAGACCCAGTACTTC,CSARALPLQETQYF
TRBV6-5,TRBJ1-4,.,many,TGTGCCAGCAGTTACGGGCAGTTTAATGAAAAACTGTTTTTT,CASSYGQFNEKLFF
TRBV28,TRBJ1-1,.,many,TGTGCCAGCAGTTTGGGTACATTAAACACTGAAGCTTTCTTT,CASSLGTLNTEAFF
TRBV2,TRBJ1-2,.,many,TGTGCCAGCAGTGAAGTAGAGTCCTATGGCTACACCTTC,CASSEVESYGYTF